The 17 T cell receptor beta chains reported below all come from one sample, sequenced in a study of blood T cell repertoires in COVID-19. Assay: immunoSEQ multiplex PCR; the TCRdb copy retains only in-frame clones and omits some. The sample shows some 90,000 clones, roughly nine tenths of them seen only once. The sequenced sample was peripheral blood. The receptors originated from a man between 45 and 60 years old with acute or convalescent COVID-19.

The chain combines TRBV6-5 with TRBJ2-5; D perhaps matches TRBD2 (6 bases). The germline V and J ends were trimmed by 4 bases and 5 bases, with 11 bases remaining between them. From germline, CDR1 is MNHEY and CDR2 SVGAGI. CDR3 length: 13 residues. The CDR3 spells CASSFGGEETQYF. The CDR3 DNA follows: TGTGCCAGCAGTTTTGGCGGGGAGGAGACCCAGTACTTC.

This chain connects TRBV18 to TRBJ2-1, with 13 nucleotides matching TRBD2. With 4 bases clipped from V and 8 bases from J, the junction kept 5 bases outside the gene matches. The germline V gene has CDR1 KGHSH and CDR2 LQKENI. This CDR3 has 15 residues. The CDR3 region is CASSQTSGRAHEQFF. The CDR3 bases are TGTGCCAGCTCACAAACTAGCGGGAGGGCCCATGAGCAGTTCTTC.

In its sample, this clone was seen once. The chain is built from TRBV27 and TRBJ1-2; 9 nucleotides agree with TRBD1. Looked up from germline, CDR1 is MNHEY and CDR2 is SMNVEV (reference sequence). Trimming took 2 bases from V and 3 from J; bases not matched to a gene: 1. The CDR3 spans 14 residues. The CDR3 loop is CASSLTGGDYGYTF. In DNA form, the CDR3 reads TGTGCCAGCAGTTTAACAGGGGGCGACTATGGCTACACCTTC.

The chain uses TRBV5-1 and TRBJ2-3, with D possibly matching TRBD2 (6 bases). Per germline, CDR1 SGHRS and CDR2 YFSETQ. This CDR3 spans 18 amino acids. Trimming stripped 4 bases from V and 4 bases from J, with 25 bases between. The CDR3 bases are TGCGCCAGCAGCGCCATCCCGCCGACTAGTAATTATGCAGATACGCAGTATTTT. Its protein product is CASSAIPPTSNYADTQYF.

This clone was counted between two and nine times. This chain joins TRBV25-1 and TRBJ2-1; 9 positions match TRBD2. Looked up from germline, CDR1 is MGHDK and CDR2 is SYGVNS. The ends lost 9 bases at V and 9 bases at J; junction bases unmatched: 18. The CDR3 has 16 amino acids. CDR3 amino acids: CASTAPGLAGIGEQFF. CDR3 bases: TGTGCCAGTACAGCCCCGGGACTAGCAGGAATCGGTGAGCAGTTCTTC. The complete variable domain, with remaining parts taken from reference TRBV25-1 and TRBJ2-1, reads EADIYQTPRYLVIGTGKKITLECSQTMGHDKMYWYQQDPGMELHLIHYSYGVNSTEKGDLSSESTVSRIRTEHFPLTLESARPSHTSQYLCASTAPGLAGIGEQFFGPGTRLTVL.

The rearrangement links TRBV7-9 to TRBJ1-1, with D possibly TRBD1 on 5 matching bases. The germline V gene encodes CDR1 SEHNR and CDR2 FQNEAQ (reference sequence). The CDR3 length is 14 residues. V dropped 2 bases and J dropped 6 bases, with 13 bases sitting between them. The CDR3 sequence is CASSLMAEGAEAFF. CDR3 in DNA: TGTGCCAGCAGCTTAATGGCAGAAGGGGCTGAAGCTTTCTTT.

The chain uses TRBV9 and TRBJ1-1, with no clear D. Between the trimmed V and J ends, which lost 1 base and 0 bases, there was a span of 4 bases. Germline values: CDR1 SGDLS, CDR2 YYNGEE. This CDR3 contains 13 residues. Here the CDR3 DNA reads TGTGCCAGCAGCGTACGAGTGAACACTGAAGCTTTCTTT. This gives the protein CASSVRVNTEAFF.

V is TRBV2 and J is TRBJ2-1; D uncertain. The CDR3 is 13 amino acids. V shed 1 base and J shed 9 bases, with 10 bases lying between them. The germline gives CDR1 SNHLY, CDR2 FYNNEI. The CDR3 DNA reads TGTGCCAGCAGTGAAGGAGCAAGTGGTGAGCAGTTCTTC. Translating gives CASSEGASGEQFF.

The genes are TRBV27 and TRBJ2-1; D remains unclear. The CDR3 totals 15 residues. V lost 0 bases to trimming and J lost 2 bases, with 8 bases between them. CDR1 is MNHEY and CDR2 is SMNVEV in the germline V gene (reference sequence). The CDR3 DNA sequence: TGTGCCAGCAGTTTATCGGGCAGTCCCTACAATGAGCAGTTCTTC. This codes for CASSLSGSPYNEQFF.

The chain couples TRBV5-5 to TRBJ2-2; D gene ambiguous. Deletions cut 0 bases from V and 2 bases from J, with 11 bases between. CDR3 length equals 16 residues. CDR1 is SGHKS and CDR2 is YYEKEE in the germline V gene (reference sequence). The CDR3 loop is CASSLGPGDNTGELFF. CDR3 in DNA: TGTGCCAGCAGCTTGGGACCGGGTGATAACACCGGGGAGCTGTTTTTT.

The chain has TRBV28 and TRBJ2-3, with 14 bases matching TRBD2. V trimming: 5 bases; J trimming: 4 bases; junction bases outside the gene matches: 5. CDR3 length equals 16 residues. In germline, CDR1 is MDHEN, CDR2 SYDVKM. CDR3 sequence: CASSPRLAGGADTQYF. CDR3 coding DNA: TGTGCCAGCAGTCCTCGACTAGCGGGAGGGGCAGATACGCAGTATTTT. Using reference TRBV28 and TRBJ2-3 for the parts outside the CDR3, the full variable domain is DVKVTQSSRYLVKRTGEKVFLECVQDMDHENMFWYRQDPGLGLRLIYFSYDVKMKEKGDIPEGYSVSREKKERFSLILESASTNQTSMYLCASSPRLAGGADTQYFGPGTRLTVL.

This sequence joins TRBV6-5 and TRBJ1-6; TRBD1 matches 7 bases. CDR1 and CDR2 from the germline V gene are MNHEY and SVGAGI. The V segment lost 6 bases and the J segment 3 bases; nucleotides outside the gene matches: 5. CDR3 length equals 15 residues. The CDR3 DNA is TGTGCCAGCAGACAGGGACAGCTCTATAATTCACCCCTCCACTTT. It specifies CASRQGQLYNSPLHF.

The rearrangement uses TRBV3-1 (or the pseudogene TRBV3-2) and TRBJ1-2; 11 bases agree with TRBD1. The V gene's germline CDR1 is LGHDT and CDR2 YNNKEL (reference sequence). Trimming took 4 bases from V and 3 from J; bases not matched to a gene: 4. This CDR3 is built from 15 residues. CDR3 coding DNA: TGTGCCAGCAGCCTGGGGACAGGGGGTTACTATGGCTACACCTTC. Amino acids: CASSLGTGGYYGYTF.

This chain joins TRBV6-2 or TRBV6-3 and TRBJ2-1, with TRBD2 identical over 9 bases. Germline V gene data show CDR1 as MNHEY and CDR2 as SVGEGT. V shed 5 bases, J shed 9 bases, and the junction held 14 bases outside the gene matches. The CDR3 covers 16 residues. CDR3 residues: CASSGLSGGPEGEQFF. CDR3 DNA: TGTGCCAGCAGTGGCCTTAGCGGGGGCCCCGAGGGTGAGCAGTTCTTC.

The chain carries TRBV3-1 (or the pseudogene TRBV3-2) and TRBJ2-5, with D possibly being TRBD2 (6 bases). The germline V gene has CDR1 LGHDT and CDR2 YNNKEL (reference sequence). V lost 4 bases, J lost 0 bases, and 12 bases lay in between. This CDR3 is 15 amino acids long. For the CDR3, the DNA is TGTGCCAGCAGCCCCTTAGCGGAGTACCAAGAGACCCAGTACTTC. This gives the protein CASSPLAEYQETQYF.

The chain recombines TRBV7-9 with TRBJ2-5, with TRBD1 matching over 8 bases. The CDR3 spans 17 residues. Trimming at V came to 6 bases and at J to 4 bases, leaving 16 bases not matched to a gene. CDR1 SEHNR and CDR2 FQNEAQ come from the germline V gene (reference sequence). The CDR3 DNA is TGTGCCAGCAGGCCCCGCCGGACAGGGTTACTTACAGAGACCCAGTACTTC. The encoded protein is CASRPRRTGLLTETQYF.

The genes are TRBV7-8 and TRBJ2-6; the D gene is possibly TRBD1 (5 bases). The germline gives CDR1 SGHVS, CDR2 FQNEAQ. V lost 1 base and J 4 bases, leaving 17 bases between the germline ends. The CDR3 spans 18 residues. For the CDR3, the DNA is TGTGCCAGCAGCTTAGGAGACAGATCCCGCTTCGGGGCCAACGTCCTGACTTTC. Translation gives CASSLGDRSRFGANVLTF. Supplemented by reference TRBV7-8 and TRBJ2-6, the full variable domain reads GAGVSQSPRYKVAKRGQDVALRCDPISGHVSLFWYQQALGQGPEFLTYFQNEAQLDKSGLPSDRFFAERPEGSVSTLKIQRTQQEDSAVYLCASSLGDRSRFGANVLTFGAGSRLTVL.